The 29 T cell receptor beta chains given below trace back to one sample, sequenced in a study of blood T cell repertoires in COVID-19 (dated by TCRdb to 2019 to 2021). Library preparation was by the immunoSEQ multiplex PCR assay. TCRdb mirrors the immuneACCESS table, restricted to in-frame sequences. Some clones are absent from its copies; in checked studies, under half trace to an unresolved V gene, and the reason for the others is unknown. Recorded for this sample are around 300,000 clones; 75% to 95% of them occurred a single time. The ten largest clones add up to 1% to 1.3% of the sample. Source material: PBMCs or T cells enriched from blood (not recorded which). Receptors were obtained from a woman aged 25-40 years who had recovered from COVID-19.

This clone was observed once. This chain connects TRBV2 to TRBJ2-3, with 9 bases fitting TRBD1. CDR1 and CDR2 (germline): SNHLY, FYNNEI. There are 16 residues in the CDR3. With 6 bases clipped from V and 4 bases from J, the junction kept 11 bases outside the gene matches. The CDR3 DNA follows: TGTGCCAGCAGACAGGGGGCCCCGATTTCAGCAGATACGCAGTATTTT. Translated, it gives CASRQGAPISADTQYF.

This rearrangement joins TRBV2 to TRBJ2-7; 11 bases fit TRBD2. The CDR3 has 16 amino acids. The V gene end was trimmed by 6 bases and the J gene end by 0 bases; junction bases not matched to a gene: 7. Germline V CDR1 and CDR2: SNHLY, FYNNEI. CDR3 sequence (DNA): TGTGCCAGCAGGAGAGGGACTAGCGGAAACTCCTACGAGCAGTACTTC. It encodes CASRRGTSGNSYEQYF.

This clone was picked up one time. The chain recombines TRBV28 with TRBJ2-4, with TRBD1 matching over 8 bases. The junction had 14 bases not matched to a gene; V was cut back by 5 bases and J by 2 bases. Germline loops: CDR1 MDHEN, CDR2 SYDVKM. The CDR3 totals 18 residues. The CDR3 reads CASSESGQGGFSKNIQYF. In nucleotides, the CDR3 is TGTGCCAGCAGTGAATCCGGACAGGGCGGTTTTTCCAAAAACATTCAGTACTTC.

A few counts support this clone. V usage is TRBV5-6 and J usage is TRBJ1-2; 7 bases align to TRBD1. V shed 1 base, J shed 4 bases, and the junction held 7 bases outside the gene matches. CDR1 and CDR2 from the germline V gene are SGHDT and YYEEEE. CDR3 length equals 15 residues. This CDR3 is CASSLNTRQGYGYTF. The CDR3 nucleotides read TGTGCCAGCAGCTTGAATACCCGACAGGGCTATGGCTACACCTTC.

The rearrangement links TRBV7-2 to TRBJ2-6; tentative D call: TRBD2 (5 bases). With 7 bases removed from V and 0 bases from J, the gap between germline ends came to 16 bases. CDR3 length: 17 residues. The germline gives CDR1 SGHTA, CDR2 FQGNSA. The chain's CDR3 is CASTSRAVSSGANVLTF. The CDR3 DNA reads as TGTGCCAGCACCTCGAGAGCGGTGAGCTCTGGGGCCAACGTCCTGACTTTC. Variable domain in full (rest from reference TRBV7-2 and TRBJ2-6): GAGVSQSPSNKVTEKGKDVELRCDPISGHTALYWYRQSLGQGLEFLIYFQGNSAPDKSGLPSDRFSAERTGGSVSTLTIQRTQQEDSAVYLCASTSRAVSSGANVLTFGAGSRLTVL.

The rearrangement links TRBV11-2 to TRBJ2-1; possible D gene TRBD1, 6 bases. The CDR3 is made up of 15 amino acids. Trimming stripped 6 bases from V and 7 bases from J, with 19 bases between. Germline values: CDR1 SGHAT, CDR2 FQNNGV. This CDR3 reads CASRLTGQKRNEQFF. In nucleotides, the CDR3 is TGTGCCAGCAGGTTAACGGGACAAAAAAGGAATGAGCAGTTCTTC.

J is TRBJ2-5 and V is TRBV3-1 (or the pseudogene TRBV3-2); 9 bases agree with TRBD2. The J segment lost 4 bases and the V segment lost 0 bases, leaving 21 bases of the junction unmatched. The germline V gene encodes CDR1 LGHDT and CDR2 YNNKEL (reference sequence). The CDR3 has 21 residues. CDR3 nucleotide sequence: TGTGCCAGCAGCCAAGATTGGGCGGGCGACGGGATTAGCGGGAGAGTAGAGACCCAGTACTTC. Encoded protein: CASSQDWAGDGISGRVETQYF.

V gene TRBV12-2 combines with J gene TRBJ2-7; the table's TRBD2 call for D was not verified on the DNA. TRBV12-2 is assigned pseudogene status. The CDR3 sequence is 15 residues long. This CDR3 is CASRLLAGDGYEQYF. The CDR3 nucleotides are TGTGCAAGTCGCCTCCTAGCGGGAGATGGTTACGAGCAGTACTTC.

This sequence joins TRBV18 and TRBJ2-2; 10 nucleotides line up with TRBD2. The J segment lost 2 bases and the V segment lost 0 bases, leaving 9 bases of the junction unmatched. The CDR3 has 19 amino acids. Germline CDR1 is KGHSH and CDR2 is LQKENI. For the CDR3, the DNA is TGTGCCAGCTCACCACCGGTAAGGACTAGCGGATTCAACACCGGGGAGCTGTTTTTT. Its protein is CASSPPVRTSGFNTGELFF.

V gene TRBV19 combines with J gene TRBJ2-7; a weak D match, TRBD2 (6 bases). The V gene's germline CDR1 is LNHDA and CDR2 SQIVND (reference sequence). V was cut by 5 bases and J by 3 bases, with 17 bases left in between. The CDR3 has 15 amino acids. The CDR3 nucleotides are TGTGCCAGTAGTCATATAGGAGGGCGGGACTACGAGCAGTACTTC. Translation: CASSHIGGRDYEQYF.

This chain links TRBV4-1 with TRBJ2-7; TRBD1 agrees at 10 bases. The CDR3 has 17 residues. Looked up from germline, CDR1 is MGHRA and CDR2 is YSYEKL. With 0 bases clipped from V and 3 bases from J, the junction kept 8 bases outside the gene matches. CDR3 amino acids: CASSQEEWDRGFYEQYF. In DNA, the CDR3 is TGCGCCAGCAGCCAAGAGGAGTGGGACAGGGGCTTCTACGAGCAGTACTTC.

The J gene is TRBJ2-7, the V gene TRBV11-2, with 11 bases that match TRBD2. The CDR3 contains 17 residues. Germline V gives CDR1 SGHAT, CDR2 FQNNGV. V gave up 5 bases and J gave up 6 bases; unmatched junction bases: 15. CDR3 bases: TGTGCCAGCAGCCCTCGGAACCCACTAGCGGGAGTACGCGAGCAGTACTTC. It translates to CASSPRNPLAGVREQYF.

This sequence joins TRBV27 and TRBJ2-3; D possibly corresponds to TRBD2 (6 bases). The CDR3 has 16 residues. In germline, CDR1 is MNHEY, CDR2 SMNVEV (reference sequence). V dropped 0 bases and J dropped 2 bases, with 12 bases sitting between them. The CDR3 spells CASSLSLLADTDTQYF. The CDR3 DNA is TGTGCCAGCAGTTTATCGCTTTTAGCGGACACAGATACGCAGTATTTT.

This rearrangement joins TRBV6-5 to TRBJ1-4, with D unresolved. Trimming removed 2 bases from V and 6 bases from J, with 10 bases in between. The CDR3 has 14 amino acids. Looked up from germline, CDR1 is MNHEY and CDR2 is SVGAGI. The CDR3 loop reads CASSYGERDEKLFF. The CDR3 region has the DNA TGTGCCAGCAGTTACGGGGAGAGGGATGAAAAACTGTTTTTT.

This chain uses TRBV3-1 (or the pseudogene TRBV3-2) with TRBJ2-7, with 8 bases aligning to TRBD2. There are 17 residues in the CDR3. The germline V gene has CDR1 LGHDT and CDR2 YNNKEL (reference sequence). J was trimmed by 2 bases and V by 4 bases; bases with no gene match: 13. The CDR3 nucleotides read TGTGCCAGCAGCCCCGGAAACTTAGCGGGAATCGCCTACGAGCAGTACTTC. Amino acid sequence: CASSPGNLAGIAYEQYF.

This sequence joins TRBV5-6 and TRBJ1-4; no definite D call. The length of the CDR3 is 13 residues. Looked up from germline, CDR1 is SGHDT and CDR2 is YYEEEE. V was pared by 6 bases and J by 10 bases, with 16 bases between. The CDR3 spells CASTVGWGGKLFF. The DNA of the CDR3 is TGTGCCAGCACCGTGGGGTGGGGAGGAAAACTGTTTTTT.

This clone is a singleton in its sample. DNA for the CDR3: TGTGCCAGTGGGGACTCGAGCTCTGGAAACACCATATATTTT. Residues: CASGDSSSGNTIYF. The rearrangement uses TRBV19 and TRBJ1-3; D may be TRBD1 (5 bases). The CDR3 is 14 residues long. V was trimmed by 8 bases and J by 0 bases, leaving 11 bases between them. The germline CDR1 and CDR2 sequences are LNHDA and SQIVND (reference sequence).

The DNA for the CDR3 is TGTGCCAGCAGTCTCCAAGCCGGGACAGGGTACCGGGACTACACCTTC. Its translation is CASSLQAGTGYRDYTF. The V call is TRBV27, the J call TRBJ1-2, with 9 bases fitting TRBD1. The CDR3 extends over 16 amino acids. The V segment lost 5 bases and the J segment 10 bases; nucleotides outside the gene matches: 17. CDR1 is MNHEY, CDR2 SMNVEV, per germline (reference sequence).

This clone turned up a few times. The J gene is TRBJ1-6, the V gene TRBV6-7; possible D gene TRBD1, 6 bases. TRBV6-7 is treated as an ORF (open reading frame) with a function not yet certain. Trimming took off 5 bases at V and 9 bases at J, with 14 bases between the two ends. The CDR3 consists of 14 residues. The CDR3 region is CASSASTGPSPLHF. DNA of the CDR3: TGTGCCAGCAGTGCGTCGACAGGTCCTTCACCCCTCCACTTT.

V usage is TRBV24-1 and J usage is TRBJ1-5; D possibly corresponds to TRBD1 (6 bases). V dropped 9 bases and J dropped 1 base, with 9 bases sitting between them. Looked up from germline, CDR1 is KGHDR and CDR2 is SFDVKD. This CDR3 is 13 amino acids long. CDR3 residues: CATGGHSNQPQHF. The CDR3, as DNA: TGTGCCACCGGGGGACACAGCAATCAGCCCCAGCATTTT.

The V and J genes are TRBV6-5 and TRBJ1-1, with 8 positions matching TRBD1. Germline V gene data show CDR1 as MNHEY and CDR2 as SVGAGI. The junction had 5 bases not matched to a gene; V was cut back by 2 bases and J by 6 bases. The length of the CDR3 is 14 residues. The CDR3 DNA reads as TGTGCCAGCAGTTACGACAGGGGAATCTCTGAAGCTTTCTTT. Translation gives CASSYDRGISEAFF.

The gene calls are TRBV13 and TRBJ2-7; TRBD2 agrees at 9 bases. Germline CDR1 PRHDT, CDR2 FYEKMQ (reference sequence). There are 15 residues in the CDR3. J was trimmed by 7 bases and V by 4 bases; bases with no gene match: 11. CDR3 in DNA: TGTGCCAGCAGCTCGCGGGGGACTAGCCACGGTGAGCAGTACTTC. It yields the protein CASSSRGTSHGEQYF.

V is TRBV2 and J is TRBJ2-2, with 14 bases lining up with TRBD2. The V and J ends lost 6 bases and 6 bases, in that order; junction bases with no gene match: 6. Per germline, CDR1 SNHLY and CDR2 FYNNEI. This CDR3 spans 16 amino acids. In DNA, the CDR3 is TGTGCCAGCAGCCCGGGACTAGCGGGAGTGTCCGGGGAGCTGTTTTTT. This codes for CASSPGLAGVSGELFF.

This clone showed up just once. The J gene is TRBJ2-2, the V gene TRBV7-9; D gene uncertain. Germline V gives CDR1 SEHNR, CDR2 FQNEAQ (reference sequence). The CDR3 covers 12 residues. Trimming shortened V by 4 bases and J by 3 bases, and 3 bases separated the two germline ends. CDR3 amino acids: CASSSYTGELFF. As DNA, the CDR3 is TGTGCCAGCAGCTCATACACCGGGGAGCTGTTTTTT.

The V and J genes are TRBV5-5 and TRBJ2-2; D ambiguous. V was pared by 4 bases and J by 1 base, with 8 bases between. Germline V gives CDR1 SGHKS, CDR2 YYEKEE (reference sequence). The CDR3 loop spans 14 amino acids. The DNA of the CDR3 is TGTGCCAGCAGCAGGCCAGGGAACACCGGGGAGCTGTTTTTT. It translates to CASSRPGNTGELFF. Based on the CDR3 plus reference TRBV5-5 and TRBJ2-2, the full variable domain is DAGVTQSPTHLIKTRGQQVTLRCSPISGHKSVSWYQQVLGQGPQFIFQYYEKEERGRGNFPDRFSARQFPNYSSELNVNALLLGDSALYLCASSRPGNTGELFFGEGSRLTVL.

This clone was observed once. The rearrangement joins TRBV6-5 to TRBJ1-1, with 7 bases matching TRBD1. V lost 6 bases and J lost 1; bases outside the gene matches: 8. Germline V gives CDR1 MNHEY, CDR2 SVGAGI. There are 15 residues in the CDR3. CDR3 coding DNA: TGTGCCAGCAGCACAGGGGAGGTCCCGAACACTGAAGCTTTCTTT. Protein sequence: CASSTGEVPNTEAFF.

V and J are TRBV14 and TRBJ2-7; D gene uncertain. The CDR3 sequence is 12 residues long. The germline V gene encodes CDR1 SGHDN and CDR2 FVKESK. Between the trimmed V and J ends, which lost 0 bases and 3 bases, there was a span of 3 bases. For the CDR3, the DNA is TGTGCCAGCAGCCAAGACCACTACGAGCAGTACTTC. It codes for CASSQDHYEQYF.

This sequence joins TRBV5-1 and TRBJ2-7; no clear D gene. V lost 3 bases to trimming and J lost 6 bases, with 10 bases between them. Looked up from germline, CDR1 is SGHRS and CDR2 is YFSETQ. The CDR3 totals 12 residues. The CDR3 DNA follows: TGCGCCAGCAGCTCCGACTTTGTCGAGCAGTACTTC. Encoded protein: CASSSDFVEQYF.

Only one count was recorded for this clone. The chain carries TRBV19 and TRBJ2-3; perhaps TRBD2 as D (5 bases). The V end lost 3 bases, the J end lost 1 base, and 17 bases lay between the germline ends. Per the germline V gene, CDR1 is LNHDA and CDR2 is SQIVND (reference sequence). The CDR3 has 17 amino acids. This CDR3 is CASSINGVDLGTDTQYF. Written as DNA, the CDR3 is TGTGCCAGTAGTATCAACGGGGTAGACCTTGGCACAGATACGCAGTATTTT.